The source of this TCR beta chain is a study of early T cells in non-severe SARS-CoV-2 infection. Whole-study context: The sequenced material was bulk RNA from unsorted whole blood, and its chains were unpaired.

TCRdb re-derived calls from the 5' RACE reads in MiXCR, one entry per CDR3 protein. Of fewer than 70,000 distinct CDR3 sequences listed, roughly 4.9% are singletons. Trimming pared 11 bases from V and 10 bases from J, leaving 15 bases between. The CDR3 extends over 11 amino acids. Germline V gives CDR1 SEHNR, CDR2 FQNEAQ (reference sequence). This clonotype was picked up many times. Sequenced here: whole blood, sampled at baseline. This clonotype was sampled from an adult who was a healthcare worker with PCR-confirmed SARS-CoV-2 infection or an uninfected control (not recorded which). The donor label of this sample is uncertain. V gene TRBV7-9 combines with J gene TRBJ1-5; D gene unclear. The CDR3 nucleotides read TGTGCCCGCCACCCAAACCCTCCCCAGCATTTT. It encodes CARHPNPPQHF.